The 8 T cell receptor beta chains below all came from one sample that was sequenced in a study of response to subunit inactivated influenza vaccine. TCRdb analysed the RT-PCR reads with MiXCR anew, one entry per CDR3 protein. The sample has more than 450,000 distinct CDR3 sequences, approximately 12% seen once. This sample comprised PBMCs from blood, obtained on the day of vaccination. Every receptor here comes from a man aged 45-60 years who received an inactivated influenza vaccine.

In its sample, this clonotype was seen many times. The CDR3 sequence: CASSALLGTSYEQYF. The DNA for the CDR3 is TGTGCCAGCAGTGCCTTACTCGGAACCTCCTACGAGCAGTACTTC. This chain connects TRBV12-3 or TRBV12-4 to TRBJ2-7; D ambiguous. The V end lost 5 bases, the J end lost 0 bases, and 14 bases lay between the germline ends. This CDR3 region has 15 residues.

In its sample, this clonotype was seen many times. The chain recombines TRBV20-1 with TRBJ2-3, with D unresolved. Germline CDR1 and CDR2: DFQATT and SNEGSKA (reference sequence). CDR3 size: 14 residues. V lost 6 bases and J 2 bases, leaving 15 bases between the germline ends. This CDR3 is CSAVDQGPTDTQYF. DNA of the CDR3: TGCAGTGCCGTGGATCAAGGCCCCACAGATACGCAGTATTTT.

This clonotype was counted only a few times. The CDR3 DNA is TGTGCCAGCAGAGAGACCACCTATAATTCACCCCTCCACTTT. It encodes CASRETTYNSPLHF. The chain joins TRBV12-3 or TRBV12-4 to TRBJ1-6; D is undetermined. The CDR3 consists of 14 residues. V lost 6 bases and J 2 bases, leaving 8 bases between the germline ends.

This clonotype was picked up many times. The chain has TRBV6-2 or TRBV6-3 and TRBJ2-1, with D perhaps given as TRBD1 or TRBD2 (5 bases each). From germline, CDR1 is MNHEY and CDR2 SVGEGT. V lost 4 bases and J 3 bases, leaving 28 bases between the germline ends. The CDR3 loop spans 20 amino acids. CDR3 in amino acids: CASSSDRGTVAGTLYNEQFF. The CDR3 DNA reads TGTGCCAGCAGTTCCGACCGAGGGACGGTAGCCGGGACGCTCTACAATGAGCAGTTCTTC.

This clonotype has just a few counts. J is TRBJ2-2 and V is TRBV28, with TRBD2 as a possible D gene (5 bases). This CDR3 spans 13 amino acids. Deletions cut 3 bases from V and 7 bases from J, with 9 bases between. Germline values: CDR1 MDHEN, CDR2 SYDVKM. Here the CDR3 reads CASSLRADGELFF. The CDR3 DNA sequence: TGTGCCAGCAGTTTGAGGGCGGACGGGGAGCTGTTTTTT.

V usage is TRBV3-1 and J usage is TRBJ2-7; D may match TRBD1 or TRBD2 (5 bases each). This CDR3 has 14 residues. The germline V and J ends were trimmed by 4 bases and 4 bases, with 14 bases remaining between them. CDR1 and CDR2 (germline): LGHDT, YNNKEL (reference sequence). The CDR3 DNA sequence: TGTGCCAGCAGCCTGTCCGGGACGAGGTACGAGCAGTACTTC. Translated: CASSLSGTRYEQYF.

The chain has TRBV20-1 and TRBJ2-1, with D possibly matching TRBD2 (5 bases). This CDR3 is 14 amino acids long. The germline gives CDR1 DFQATT, CDR2 SNEGSKA (reference sequence). Trimming cost V 0 bases and J 7 bases, with 13 bases left between them. Written as DNA, the CDR3 is TGCAGTGCTAGAGAACCACTAGGTCAAAATGAGCAGTTCTTC. It is translated as CSAREPLGQNEQFF.

The sample holds a few counts of this clonotype. V and J are TRBV5-6 and TRBJ2-7; D might be TRBD1 (6 bases). With 4 bases removed from V and 0 bases from J, the gap between germline ends came to 14 bases. The germline CDR1 and CDR2 sequences are SGHDT and YYEEEE. The CDR3 is made up of 15 amino acids. The CDR3 region has the DNA TGTGCCAGCAGCGACGGACAGAAAAGCTCCTACGAGCAGTACTTC. This gives the protein CASSDGQKSSYEQYF.